This T cell receptor (beta chain) stems from a study of T-cell reconstitution after alpha-beta-depleted transplantation in children. This clonotype was detected a few times. This CDR3 comprises 14 residues. V dropped 6 bases and J dropped 4 bases, with 16 bases sitting between them. Unique molecular identifiers tagged the TCRbeta library. Each CDR3 protein gets one entry after TCRdb re-called the PCR reads with MiXCR. In the table there are more than 550,000 distinct CDR3 sequences, about 10% of which are singletons. The sequences come from PBMCs from the stem cell graft donor, collected from the stem cell graft. The receptor was isolated from a human donor who donated a stem cell graft to a child with acute myeloid leukemia. The chain links TRBV12-3 or TRBV12-4 to TRBJ2-7, with TRBD2 as a possible D gene (6 bases). The CDR3 region is CASSLLGEAYEQYF. In nucleotides, the CDR3 is TGTGCCAGCAGCCTCCTGGGGGAGGCGTACGAGCAGTACTTC.